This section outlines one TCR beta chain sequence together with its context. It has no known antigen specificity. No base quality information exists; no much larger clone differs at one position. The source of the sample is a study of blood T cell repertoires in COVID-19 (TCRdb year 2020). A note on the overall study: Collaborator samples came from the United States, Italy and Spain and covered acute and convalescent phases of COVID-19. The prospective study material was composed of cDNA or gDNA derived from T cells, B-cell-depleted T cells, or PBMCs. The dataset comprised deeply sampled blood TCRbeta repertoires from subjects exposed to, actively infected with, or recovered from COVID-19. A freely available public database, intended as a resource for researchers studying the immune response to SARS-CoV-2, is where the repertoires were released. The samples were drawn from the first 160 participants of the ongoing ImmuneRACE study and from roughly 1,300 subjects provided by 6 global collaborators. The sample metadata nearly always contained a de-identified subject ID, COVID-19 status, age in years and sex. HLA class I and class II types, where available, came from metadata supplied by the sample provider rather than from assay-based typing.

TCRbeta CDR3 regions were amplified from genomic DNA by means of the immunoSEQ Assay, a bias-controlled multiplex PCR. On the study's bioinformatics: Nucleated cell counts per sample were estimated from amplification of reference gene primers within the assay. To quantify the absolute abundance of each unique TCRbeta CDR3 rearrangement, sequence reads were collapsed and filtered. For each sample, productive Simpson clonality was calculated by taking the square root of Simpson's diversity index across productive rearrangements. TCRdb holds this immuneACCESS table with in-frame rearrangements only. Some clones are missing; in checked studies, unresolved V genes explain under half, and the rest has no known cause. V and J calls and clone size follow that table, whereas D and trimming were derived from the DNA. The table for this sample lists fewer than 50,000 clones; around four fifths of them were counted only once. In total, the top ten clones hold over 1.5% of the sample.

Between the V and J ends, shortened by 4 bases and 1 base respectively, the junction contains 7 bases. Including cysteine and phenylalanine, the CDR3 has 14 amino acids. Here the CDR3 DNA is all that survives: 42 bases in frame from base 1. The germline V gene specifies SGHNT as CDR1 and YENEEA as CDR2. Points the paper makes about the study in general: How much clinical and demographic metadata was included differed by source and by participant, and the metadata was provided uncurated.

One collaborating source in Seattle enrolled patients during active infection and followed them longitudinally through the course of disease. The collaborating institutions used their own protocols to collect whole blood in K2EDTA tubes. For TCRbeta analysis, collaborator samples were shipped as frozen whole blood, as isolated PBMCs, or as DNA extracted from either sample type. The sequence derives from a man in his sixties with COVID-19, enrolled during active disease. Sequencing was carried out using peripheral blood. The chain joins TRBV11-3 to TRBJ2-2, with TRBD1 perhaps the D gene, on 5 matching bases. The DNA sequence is TGTGCCAGCAGCTCAGGGCTGAACACCGGGGAGCTGTTTTTT. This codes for CASSSGLNTGELFF. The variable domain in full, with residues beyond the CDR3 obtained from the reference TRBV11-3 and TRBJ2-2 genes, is EAGVVQSPRYKIIEKKQPVAFWCNPISGHNTLYWYLQNLGQGPELLIRYENEEAVDDSQLPKDRFSAERLKGVDSTLKIQPAELGDSAVYLCASSSGLNTGELFFGEGSRLTVL.